This TCR beta chain was obtained from a study of cytomegalovirus exposure and HLA in healthy donors. In the PCR, 60 Vbeta and 13 Jbeta primers were used. The table came from immunoSEQ multiplex PCR; TCRdb's copy has only in-frame clones and leaves some out. The sample holds approximately 81,000 clones, approximately 84% seen once. The CDR3 length is 14 residues. Germline assignment: CDR1 SGHAT and CDR2 FQNNGV. V shed 5 bases, J shed 5 bases, and the junction held 7 bases outside the gene matches. This chain joins TRBV11-2 and TRBJ1-2, with 8 bases fitting TRBD1. The clonotype originates from a woman between 45 and 65 years old in good health and CMV-seronegative. Sequencing used PBMCs. The CDR3 nucleotides are TGTGCCAGCAGCCCGACAGGGGAGGGGTATGGCTACACCTTC. Its protein is CASSPTGEGYGYTF.